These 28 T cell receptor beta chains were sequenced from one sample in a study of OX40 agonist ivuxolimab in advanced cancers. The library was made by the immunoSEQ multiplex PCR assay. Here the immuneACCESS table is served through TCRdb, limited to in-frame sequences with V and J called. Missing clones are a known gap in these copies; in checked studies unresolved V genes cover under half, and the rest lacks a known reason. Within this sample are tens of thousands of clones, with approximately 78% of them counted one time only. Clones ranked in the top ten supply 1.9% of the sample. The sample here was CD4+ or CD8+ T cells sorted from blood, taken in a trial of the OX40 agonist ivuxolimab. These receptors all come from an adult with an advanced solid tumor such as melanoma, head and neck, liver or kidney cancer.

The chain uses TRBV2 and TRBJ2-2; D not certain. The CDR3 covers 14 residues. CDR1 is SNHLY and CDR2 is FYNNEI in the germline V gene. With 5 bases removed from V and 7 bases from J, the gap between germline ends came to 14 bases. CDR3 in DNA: TGTGCCAGCAGTATAGGGTATGAAGACGGGGAGCTGTTTTTT. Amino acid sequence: CASSIGYEDGELFF.

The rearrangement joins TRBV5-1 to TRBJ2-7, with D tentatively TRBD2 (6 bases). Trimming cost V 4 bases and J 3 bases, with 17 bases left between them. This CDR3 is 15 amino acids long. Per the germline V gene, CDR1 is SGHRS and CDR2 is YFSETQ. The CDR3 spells CASSPIGGAFYEQYV. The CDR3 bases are TGCGCCAGCAGCCCAATTGGCGGGGCATTCTACGAGCAGTACGTC.

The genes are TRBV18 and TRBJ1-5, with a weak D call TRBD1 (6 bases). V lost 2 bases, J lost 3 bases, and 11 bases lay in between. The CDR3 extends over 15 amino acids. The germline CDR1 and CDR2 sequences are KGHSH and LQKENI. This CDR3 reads CASSPGGPLNQPQHF. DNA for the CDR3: TGTGCCAGCTCACCAGGGGGGCCTCTCAATCAGCCCCAGCATTTT.

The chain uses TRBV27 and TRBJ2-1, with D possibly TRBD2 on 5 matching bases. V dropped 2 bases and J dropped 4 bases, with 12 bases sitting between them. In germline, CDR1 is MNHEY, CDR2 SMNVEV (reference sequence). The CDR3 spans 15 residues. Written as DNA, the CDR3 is TGTGCCAGCAGTTTAAGGAGCGGATCTTACAATGAGCAGTTCTTC. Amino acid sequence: CASSLRSGSYNEQFF.

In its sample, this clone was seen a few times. CDR3 in amino acids: CASSEKSWNTEAFF. CDR3 nucleotides: TGTGCCAGCAGTGAAAAGTCCTGGAACACTGAAGCTTTCTTT. This chain connects TRBV2 to TRBJ1-1; D call uncertain. CDR1 SNHLY and CDR2 FYNNEI come from the germline V gene. The CDR3 extends over 14 amino acids. V gave up 2 bases and J gave up 1 base, with 8 bases separating them.

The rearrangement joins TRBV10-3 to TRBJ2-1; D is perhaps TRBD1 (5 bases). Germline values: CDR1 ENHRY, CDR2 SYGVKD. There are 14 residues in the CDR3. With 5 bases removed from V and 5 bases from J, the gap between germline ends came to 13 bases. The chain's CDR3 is CAISPWGRDNEQFF. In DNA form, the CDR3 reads TGTGCCATCAGTCCCTGGGGCCGGGACAATGAGCAGTTCTTC.

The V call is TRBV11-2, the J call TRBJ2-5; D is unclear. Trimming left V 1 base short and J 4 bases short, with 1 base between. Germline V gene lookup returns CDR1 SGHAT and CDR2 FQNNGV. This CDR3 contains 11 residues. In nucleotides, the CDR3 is TGTGCCAGCAGCTTAGGAGAGACCCAGTACTTC. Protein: CASSLGETQYF. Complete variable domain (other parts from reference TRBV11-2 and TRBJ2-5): EAGVAQSPRYKIIEKRQSVAFWCNPISGHATLYWYQQILGQGPKLLIQFQNNGVVDDSQLPKDRFSAERLKGVDSTLKIQPAKLEDSAVYLCASSLGETQYFGPGTRLLVL.

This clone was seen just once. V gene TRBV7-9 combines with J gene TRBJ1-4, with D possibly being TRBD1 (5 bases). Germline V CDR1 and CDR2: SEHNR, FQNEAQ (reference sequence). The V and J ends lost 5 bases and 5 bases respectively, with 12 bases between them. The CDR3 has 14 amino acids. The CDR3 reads CASSPGRENEKLFF. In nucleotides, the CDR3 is TGTGCCAGCAGCCCGGGACGCGAAAATGAAAAACTGTTTTTT.

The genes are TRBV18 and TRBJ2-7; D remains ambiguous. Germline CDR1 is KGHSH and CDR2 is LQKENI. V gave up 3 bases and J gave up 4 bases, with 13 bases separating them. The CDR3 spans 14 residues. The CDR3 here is CASSPASLGYEQYF. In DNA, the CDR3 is TGTGCCAGCTCACCGGCCTCTCTGGGTTACGAGCAGTACTTC.

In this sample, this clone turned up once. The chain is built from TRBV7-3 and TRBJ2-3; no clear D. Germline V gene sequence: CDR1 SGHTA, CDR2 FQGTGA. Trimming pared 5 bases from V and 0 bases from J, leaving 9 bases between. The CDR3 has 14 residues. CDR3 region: CASSPSSSTDTQYF. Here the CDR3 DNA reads TGTGCCAGCAGCCCCTCCTCAAGCACAGATACGCAGTATTTT.

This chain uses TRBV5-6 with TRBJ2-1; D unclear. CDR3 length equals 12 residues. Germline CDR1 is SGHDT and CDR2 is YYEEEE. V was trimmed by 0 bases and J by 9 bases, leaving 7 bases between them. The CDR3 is CASSLVAGEQFF. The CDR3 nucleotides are TGTGCCAGCAGCTTGGTTGCAGGTGAGCAGTTCTTC.

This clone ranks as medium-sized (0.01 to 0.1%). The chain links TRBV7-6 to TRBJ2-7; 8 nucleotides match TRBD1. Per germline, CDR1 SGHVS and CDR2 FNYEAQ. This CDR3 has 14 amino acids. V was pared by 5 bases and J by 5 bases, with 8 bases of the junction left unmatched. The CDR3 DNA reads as TGTGCCAGCAGCGAGGACAGGGTGGTCGACGAGCAGTACTTC. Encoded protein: CASSEDRVVDEQYF.

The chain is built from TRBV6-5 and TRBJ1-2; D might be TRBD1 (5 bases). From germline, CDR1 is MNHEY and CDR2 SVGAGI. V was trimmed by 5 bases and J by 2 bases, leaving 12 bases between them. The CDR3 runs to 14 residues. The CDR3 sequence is CASSDDRANYGYTF. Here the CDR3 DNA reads TGTGCCAGCAGTGACGACAGAGCCAACTATGGCTACACCTTC.

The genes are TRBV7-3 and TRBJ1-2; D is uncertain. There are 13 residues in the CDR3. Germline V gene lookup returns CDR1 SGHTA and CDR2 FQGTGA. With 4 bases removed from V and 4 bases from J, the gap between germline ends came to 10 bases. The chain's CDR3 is CASSSGRSYGYTF. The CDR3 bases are TGTGCCAGCAGCTCCGGGAGATCCTATGGCTACACCTTC.

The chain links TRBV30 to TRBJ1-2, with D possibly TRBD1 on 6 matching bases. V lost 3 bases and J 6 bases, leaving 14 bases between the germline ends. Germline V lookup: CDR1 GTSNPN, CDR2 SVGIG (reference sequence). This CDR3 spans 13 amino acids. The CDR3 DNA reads TGTGCCTGGAGGGGAACAGGGATACATGGCTACACCTTC. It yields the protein CAWRGTGIHGYTF.

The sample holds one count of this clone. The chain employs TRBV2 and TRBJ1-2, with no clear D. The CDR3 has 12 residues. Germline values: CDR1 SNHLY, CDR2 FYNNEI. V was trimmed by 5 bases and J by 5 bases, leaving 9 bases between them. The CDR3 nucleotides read TGTGCCAGCAGTTTGTCCAAATATGGCTACACCTTC. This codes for CASSLSKYGYTF.

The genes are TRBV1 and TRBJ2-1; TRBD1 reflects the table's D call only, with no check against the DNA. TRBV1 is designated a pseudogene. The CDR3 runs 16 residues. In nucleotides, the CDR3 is TGCACCAGCAGAGACACCCGGGACAGGGTTTACAATGAGCAGTTCTTC. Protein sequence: CTSRDTRDRVYNEQFF.

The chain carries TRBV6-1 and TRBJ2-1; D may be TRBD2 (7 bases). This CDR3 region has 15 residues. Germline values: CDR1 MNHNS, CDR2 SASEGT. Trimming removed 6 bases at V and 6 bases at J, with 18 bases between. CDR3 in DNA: TGTGCCAGCAGGATCGGGGAGGGGGTGGGCAATGAGCAGTTCTTC. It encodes CASRIGEGVGNEQFF.

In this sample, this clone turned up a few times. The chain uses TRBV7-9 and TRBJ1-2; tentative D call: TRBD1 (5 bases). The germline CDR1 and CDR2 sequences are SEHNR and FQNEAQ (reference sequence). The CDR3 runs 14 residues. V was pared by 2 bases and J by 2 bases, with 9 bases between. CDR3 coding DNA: TGTGCCAGCAGCTTACCCGGACAAAACTATGGCTACACCTTC. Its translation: CASSLPGQNYGYTF.

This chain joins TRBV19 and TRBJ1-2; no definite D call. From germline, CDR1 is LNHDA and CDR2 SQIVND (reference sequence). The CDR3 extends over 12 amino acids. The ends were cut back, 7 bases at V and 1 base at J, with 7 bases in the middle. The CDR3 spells CASKDFNYGYTF. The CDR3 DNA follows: TGTGCCAGTAAGGACTTTAACTATGGCTACACCTTC.

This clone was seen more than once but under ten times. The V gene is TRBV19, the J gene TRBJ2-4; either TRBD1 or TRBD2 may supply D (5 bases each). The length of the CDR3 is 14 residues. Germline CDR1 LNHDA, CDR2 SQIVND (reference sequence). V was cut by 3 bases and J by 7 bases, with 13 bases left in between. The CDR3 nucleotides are TGTGCCAGTAGTATGGGAACGGGACGGAACATTCAGTACTTC. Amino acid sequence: CASSMGTGRNIQYF.

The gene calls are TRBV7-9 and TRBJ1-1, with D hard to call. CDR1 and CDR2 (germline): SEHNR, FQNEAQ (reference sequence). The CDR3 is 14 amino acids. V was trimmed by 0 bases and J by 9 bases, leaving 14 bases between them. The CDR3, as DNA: TGTGCCAGCAGCTTAGCGCTACATCCAGCTAAAGCTTTCTTT. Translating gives CASSLALHPAKAFF.

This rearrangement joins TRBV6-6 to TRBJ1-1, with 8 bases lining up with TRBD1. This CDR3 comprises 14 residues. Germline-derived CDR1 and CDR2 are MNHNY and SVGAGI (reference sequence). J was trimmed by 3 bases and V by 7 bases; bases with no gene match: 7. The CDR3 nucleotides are TGTGCCAGCAAGATCGGACAGGGAGACACTGAAGCTTTCTTT. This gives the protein CASKIGQGDTEAFF.

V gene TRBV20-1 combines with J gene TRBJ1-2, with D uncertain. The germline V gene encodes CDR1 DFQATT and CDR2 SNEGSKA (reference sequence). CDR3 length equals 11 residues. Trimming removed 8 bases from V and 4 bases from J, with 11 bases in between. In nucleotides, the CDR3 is TGCAGTAACTTGGAGTCCTATGGCTACACCTTC. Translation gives CSNLESYGYTF.

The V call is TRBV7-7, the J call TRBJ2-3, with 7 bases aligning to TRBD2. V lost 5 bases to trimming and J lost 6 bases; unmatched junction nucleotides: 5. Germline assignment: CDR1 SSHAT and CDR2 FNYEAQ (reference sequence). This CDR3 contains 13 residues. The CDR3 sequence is CASSTQLADTQYF. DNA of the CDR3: TGTGCCAGCAGCACCCAACTAGCGGATACGCAGTATTTT.

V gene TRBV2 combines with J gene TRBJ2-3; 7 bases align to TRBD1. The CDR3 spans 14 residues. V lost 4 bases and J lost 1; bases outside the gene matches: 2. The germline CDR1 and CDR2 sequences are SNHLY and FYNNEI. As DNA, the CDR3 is TGTGCCAGCAGTGTTGGGACAGGCACAGATACGCAGTATTTT. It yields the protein CASSVGTGTDTQYF.

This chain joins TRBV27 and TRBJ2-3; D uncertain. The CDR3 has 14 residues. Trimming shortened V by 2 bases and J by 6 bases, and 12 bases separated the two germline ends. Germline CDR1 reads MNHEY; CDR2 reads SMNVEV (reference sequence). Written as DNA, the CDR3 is TGTGCCAGCAGTTTAAAGAGTTGGTCTGATACGCAGTATTTT. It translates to CASSLKSWSDTQYF.

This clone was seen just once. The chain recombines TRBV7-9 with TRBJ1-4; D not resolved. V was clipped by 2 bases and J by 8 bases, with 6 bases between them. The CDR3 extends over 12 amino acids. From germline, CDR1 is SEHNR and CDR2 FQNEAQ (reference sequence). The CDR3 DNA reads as TGTGCCAGCAGCTTAAGGCAGGAAAAACTGTTTTTT. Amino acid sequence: CASSLRQEKLFF.